This TCR beta chain was retrieved from a study of response to subunit inactivated influenza vaccine (dated by TCRdb to 2017 to 2018). With respect to the entire study: To follow how T cells responded to a trivalent subunit inactivated influenza vaccine, the researchers relied on deep quantitative profiling of the T cell receptor repertoire.

Points the paper makes about the study in general: The authors proposed that each seasonal influenza vaccination may bring in only a limited number of new T cells.

From the germline V gene, CDR1 is SGDLS and CDR2 is YYNGEE. Germline trimming amounts to 0 bases on V and 3 bases on J, with 6 as the count of junction bases outside the gene matches. Counted from cysteine to phenylalanine, this CDR3 has 16 amino acids. Kept here is only the CDR3 DNA, which spans 48 bases and is read in frame from base 1. The library was produced with RT-PCR. Sequencing relied on an Illumina HiSeq 2500. Through fastp at Q25 and MiXCR, TCRdb rebuilt clones from the public reads, retaining in-frame beta chains. All rows with the same CDR3 protein become a single entry with the most common DNA and genes. The sample table holds under 550,000 distinct CDR3 sequences, of which roughly 8.2% were seen once. The top ten hold under 15% of the sample. For this clonotype: Its cognate antigen has yet to be identified. No base quality information exists; no much larger clone differs at one position.

This clonotype was sampled from a man between 45 and 75 years old who received an inactivated influenza vaccine. Donor details come from another sample of the same person, matched by shared clones. This specimen was PBMCs from blood, taken approximately 25 months after vaccination. The chain is encoded by TRBV9 joined to TRBJ2-1; the junction holds 7 bases that match TRBD2. This receptor carries the CDR3 CASSVGERGGYNEQFF. The nucleotides are TGTGCCAGCAGCGTAGGGGAGCGGGGAGGCTACAATGAGCAGTTCTTC.